Each of the 18 T cell receptor beta chains below was sequenced from the same sample in a study of blood T cell repertoires in COVID-19 (TCRdb year 2020). Library preparation employed the immunoSEQ multiplex PCR assay. TCRdb stores this immuneACCESS table with in-frame sequences only. Part of the clones is absent; in the studies checked, under half of the shortfall reflects unresolved V genes, and no reason is known for the rest. Across this sample there are some 380,000 clones, with 85% to 90% seen only once. Of the sample, approximately 7% is held by the ten largest clones. Specimen: peripheral blood. Receptor source: a man younger than 35 with active or convalescent COVID-19.

V is TRBV15 and J is TRBJ2-1; the D is unclear. Germline CDR1 and CDR2: LNHNV and YYDKDF (reference sequence). CDR3 length: 15 residues. V lost 2 bases to trimming and J lost 3 bases, with 11 bases between them. CDR3 coding DNA: TGTGCCACCAGCAGATCCCACCCCGGCTACAATGAGCAGTTCTTC. Protein: CATSRSHPGYNEQFF.

V usage is TRBV5-1 and J usage is TRBJ2-5; 9 bases match TRBD2. The J segment lost 3 bases and the V segment lost 5 bases, leaving 5 bases of the junction unmatched. CDR3 length: 14 residues. Germline V gives CDR1 SGHRS, CDR2 YFSETQ. The DNA of the CDR3 is TGCGCCAGCAGAGGGAGCGGGGGGAAAGAGACCCAGTACTTC. Translation gives CASRGSGGKETQYF.

This clone has just one count. The chain employs TRBV5-1 and TRBJ2-7; 10 positions agree with TRBD1. The CDR3 is made up of 14 amino acids. Germline CDR1 SGHRS, CDR2 YFSETQ. J gave up 6 bases and V 4 bases, and 7 bases lay outside the gene matches. In DNA form, the CDR3 reads TGCGCCAGCAGCACCGGGACAGGGGCAGGCGAGCAGTACTTC. This encodes CASSTGTGAGEQYF.

The chain has TRBV11-2 and TRBJ2-7; possibly TRBD2 for D (5 bases). Trimming stripped 1 base from V and 4 bases from J, with 17 bases between. CDR1 SGHAT and CDR2 FQNNGV come from the germline V gene. The CDR3 is made up of 16 amino acids. The CDR3 DNA is TGTGCCAGCAGCTTAGTAGACGCGTCGGGGAGATACGAGCAGTACTTC. Residues: CASSLVDASGRYEQYF.

In nucleotides, the CDR3 is TGTGCCAGCAGCCAAGATGCGGGGGGCGCGGGCTACACCTTC. The encoded protein is CASSQDAGGAGYTF. The genes are TRBV3-1 (or the pseudogene TRBV3-2) and TRBJ1-2; a possible D gene is TRBD1 (6 bases). Trimming pared 0 bases from V and 8 bases from J, leaving 13 bases between. The CDR3 has 14 amino acids. Looked up from germline, CDR1 is LGHDT and CDR2 is YNNKEL (reference sequence).

The CDR3 nucleotides are TGTGCCAGCCGTGTTGACAGGGGGCGAGGTAACGAGCAGTACTTC. This encodes CASRVDRGRGNEQYF. V and J are TRBV7-8 and TRBJ2-7, with 10 bases matching TRBD1. This CDR3 is built from 15 residues. Germline V gives CDR1 SGHVS, CDR2 FQNEAQ. Unmatched junction bases numbered 12, after V lost 8 bases and J lost 5 bases.

V gene TRBV29-1 combines with J gene TRBJ2-7; 9 bases line up with TRBD1. CDR3 length: 16 amino acids. CDR1 and CDR2 (germline): SQVTM, ANQGSEA. After removal of 0 bases from V and 2 bases from J, the junction contained 8 bases not matched to a gene. The DNA of the CDR3 is TGCAGCGTTGAAGATCTAGGGACAGGGTTGACCTACGAGCAGTACTTC. Residues: CSVEDLGTGLTYEQYF.

V and J are TRBV18 and TRBJ2-3; TRBD2 aligns across 9 bases. The CDR3 runs to 17 residues. Germline values: CDR1 KGHSH, CDR2 LQKENI. V lost 3 bases, J lost 3 bases, and 10 bases stayed unmatched. As DNA, the CDR3 is TGTGCCAGCTCACCCCGGGTTAGCGGGAGTACGACAGATACGCAGTATTTT. Amino acids: CASSPRVSGSTTDTQYF. Variable domain in full (rest from reference TRBV18 and TRBJ2-3): NAGVMQNPRHLVRRRGQEARLRCSPMKGHSHVYWYRQLPEEGLKFMVYLQKENIIDESGMPKERFSAEFPKEGPSILRIQQVVRGDSAAYFCASSPRVSGSTTDTQYFGPGTRLTVL.

This sequence joins TRBV7-9 and TRBJ1-2; D unresolved. The CDR3 has 14 amino acids. Per the germline V gene, CDR1 is SEHNR and CDR2 is FQNEAQ (reference sequence). The germline V and J ends were trimmed by 1 base and 2 bases, with 8 bases remaining between them. CDR3 in amino acids: CASSLGSPNYGYTF. The DNA for the CDR3 is TGTGCCAGCAGCTTAGGGAGTCCCAACTATGGCTACACCTTC. Full variable domain (outside the CDR3, taken from reference TRBV7-9 and TRBJ1-2): DTGVSQNPRHKITKRGQNVTFRCDPISEHNRLYWYRQTLGQGPEFLTYFQNEAQLEKSRLLSDRFSAERPKGSFSTLEIQRTEQGDSAMYLCASSLGSPNYGYTFGSGTRLTVV.

V and J are TRBV7-2 and TRBJ2-5; D might be TRBD1 (6 bases). There are 13 residues in the CDR3. CDR1 and CDR2 (germline): SGHTA, FQGNSA. Trimming pared 6 bases from V and 5 bases from J, leaving 13 bases between. In nucleotides, the CDR3 is TGTGCCAGCAGTCTAGGTCAGGGGGAGACCCAGTACTTC. This codes for CASSLGQGETQYF. Looking up the rest from reference TRBV7-2 and TRBJ2-5 gives the full variable domain: GAGVSQSPSNKVTEKGKDVELRCDPISGHTALYWYRQSLGQGLEFLIYFQGNSAPDKSGLPSDRFSAERTGGSVSTLTIQRTQQEDSAVYLCASSLGQGETQYFGPGTRLLVL.

V gene TRBV10-3 combines with J gene TRBJ2-7, with D possibly being TRBD2 (6 bases). Germline assignment: CDR1 ENHRY and CDR2 SYGVKD. The V and J ends lost 2 bases and 2 bases respectively, with 16 bases between them. The CDR3 has 16 amino acids. CDR3 residues: CAISEPAAGSTYEQYF. The CDR3 nucleotides read TGTGCCATCAGTGAGCCGGCGGCGGGATCAACCTACGAGCAGTACTTC.

The genes are TRBV6-2 or TRBV6-3 and TRBJ2-1; the match to TRBD2 covers 8 bases. Germline assignment: CDR1 MNHEY and CDR2 SVGEGT. The CDR3 sequence is 16 residues long. V lost 6 bases, J lost 4 bases, and 11 bases stayed unmatched. The CDR3 coding sequence is TGTGCCAGCAGCAAGGCTCCGGGGGGGCGATACAATGAGCAGTTCTTC. Translation: CASSKAPGGRYNEQFF.

The chain recombines TRBV4-1 with TRBJ2-7; 9 nucleotides line up with TRBD1. The CDR3 has 16 residues. From germline, CDR1 is MGHRA and CDR2 YSYEKL. The V gene end was trimmed by 1 base and the J gene end by 3 bases; junction bases not matched to a gene: 7. The CDR3 loop reads CASSQAPGQGNYEQYF. CDR3 bases: TGCGCCAGCAGCCAAGCACCGGGACAGGGTAACTACGAGCAGTACTTC.

The gene calls are TRBV2 and TRBJ1-2; 7 positions match TRBD1. Losses at the gene ends were 10 bases for V and 0 bases for J; bases not matched to a gene: 5. Germline V lookup: CDR1 SNHLY, CDR2 FYNNEI. The CDR3 runs 13 residues. The CDR3 DNA is TGTGCCATCCGACAGGGCACTAACTATGGCTACACCTTC. It yields the protein CAIRQGTNYGYTF.

The genes are TRBV20-1 and TRBJ2-7; a possible D gene is TRBD2 (6 bases). The germline V gene has CDR1 DFQATT and CDR2 SNEGSKA (reference sequence). Trimming shortened V by 6 bases and J by 4 bases, and 10 bases separated the two germline ends. The CDR3 sequence is 11 residues long. The CDR3 nucleotides are TGCAGTGCGCGAGGGACTTACGAGCAGTACTTC. Translating gives CSARGTYEQYF.

This clone showed up just a few times. The chain recombines TRBV19 with TRBJ1-1, with a possible D match to TRBD1 (5 bases). This CDR3 has 14 residues. V was trimmed by 7 bases and J by 0 bases, leaving 12 bases between them. Germline values: CDR1 LNHDA, CDR2 SQIVND (reference sequence). CDR3 protein: CASNSQGMNTEAFF. The CDR3 coding sequence is TGTGCCAGTAATAGTCAGGGAATGAACACTGAAGCTTTCTTT.

V and J are TRBV7-3 and TRBJ2-5; D is possibly TRBD2 (6 bases). Germline values: CDR1 SGHTA, CDR2 FQGTGA. The ends were cut back, 5 bases at V and 14 bases at J, with 27 bases in the middle. The CDR3 sequence is 15 residues long. The CDR3 loop reads CASSPEAGTHTRPYF. The CDR3 DNA follows: TGTGCCAGCAGCCCAGAAGCCGGGACTCACACCCGCCCTTACTTC.

This chain connects TRBV9 to TRBJ1-2; 9 bases are a match to TRBD1. The CDR3 totals 14 residues. The J segment lost 3 bases and the V segment lost 6 bases, leaving 6 bases of the junction unmatched. Per the germline V gene, CDR1 is SGDLS and CDR2 is YYNGEE. The CDR3 protein is CASTRDRAHYGYTF. The CDR3 DNA reads as TGTGCCAGCACCCGGGACAGGGCACACTATGGCTACACCTTC.